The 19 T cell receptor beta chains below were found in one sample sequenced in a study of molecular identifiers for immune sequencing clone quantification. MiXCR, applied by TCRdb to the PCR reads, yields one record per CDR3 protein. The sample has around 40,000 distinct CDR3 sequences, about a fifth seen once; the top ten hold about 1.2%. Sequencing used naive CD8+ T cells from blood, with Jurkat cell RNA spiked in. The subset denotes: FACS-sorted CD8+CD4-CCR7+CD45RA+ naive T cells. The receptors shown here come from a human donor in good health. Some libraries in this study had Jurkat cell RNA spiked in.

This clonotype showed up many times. The CDR3 DNA is TGTGCCAGCAGCTCCGTAGGGGGGTACGAGCAGTACTTC. Its protein is CASSSVGGYEQYF. The rearrangement uses TRBV7-6 and TRBJ2-7, with D perhaps TRBD1 or TRBD2 (6 bases each). CDR1 is SGHVS, CDR2 FNYEAQ, per germline. This CDR3 has 13 amino acids. V shed 4 bases and J shed 4 bases, with 11 bases lying between them.

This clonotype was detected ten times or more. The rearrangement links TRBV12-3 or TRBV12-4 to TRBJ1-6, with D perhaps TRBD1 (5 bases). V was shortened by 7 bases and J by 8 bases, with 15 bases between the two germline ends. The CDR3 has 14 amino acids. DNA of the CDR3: TGTGCCAGCACCGGGGAGGGGTGGGATTCACCCCTCCACTTT. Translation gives CASTGEGWDSPLHF.

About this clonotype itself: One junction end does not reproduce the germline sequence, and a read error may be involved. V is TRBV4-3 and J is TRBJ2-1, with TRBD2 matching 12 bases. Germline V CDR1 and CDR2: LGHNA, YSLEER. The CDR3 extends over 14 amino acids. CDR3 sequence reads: CASGQGLAGDEQFF. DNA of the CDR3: TGCGCCAGCGGCCAGGGACTAGCGGGCGATGAGCAGTTTTTC.

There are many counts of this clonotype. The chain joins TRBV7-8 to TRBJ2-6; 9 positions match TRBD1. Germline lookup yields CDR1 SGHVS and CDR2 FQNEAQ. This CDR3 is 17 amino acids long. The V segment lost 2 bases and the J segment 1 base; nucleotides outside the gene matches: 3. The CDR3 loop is CASSLWDRASGANVLTF. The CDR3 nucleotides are TGTGCCAGCAGCTTATGGGACAGGGCATCTGGGGCCAACGTCCTGACTTTC.

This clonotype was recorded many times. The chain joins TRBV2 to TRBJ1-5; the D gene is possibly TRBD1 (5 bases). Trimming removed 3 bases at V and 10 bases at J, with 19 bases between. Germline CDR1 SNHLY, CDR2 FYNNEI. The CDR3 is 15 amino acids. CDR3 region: CASSDGGDGREPQHF. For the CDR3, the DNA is TGTGCCAGCAGTGATGGGGGGGACGGTCGTGAACCCCAGCATTTT.

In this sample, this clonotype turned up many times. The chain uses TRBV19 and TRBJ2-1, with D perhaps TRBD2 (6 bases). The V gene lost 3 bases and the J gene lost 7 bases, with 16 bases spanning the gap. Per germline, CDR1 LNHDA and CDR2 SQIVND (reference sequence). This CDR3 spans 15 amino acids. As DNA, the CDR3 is TGTGCCAGTAGTATTAAGTCCGGCGGAGGGAATGAGCAGTTCTTC. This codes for CASSIKSGGGNEQFF.

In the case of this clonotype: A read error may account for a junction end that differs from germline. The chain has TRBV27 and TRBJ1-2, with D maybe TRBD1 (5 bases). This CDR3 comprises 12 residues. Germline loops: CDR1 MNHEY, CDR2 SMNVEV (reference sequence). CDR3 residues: CVSSPLGLIYTF. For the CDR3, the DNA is TGTGTCAGCAGTCCCCTGGGACTAATCTACACCTTC.

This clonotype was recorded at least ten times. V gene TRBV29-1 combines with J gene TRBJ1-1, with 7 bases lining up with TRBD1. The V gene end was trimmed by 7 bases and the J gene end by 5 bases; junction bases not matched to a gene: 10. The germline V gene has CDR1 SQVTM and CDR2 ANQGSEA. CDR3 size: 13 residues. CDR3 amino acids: CSAAQGRSTEAFF. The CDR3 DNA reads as TGCAGCGCTGCACAGGGGAGGAGTACTGAAGCTTTCTTT.

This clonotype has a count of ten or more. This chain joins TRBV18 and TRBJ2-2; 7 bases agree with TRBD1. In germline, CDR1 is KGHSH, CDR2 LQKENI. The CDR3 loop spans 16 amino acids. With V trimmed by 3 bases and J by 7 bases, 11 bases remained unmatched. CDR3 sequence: CASSPMDRKEVGELFF. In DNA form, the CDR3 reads TGTGCCAGCTCACCGATGGACAGGAAGGAGGTCGGGGAGCTGTTTTTT.

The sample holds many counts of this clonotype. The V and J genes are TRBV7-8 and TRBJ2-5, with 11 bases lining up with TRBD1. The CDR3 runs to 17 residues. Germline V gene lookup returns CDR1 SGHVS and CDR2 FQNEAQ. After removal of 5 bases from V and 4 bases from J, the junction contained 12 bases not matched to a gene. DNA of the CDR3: TGTGCCAGCAGCCCCCACTCGGGACAGGGGGTCGGAGAGACCCAGTACTTC. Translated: CASSPHSGQGVGETQYF.

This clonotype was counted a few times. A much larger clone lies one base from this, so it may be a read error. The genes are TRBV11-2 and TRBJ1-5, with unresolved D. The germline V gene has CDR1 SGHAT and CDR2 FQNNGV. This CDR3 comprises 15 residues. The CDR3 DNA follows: TGTGCCAGCAGCTTGGGAACAGAGCTAGGTCAGCCCCGGCATTTT. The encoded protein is CASSLGTELGQPRHF. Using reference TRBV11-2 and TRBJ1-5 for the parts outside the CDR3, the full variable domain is EAGVAQSPRYKIIEKRQSVAFWCNPISGHATLYWYQQILGQGPKLLIQFQNNGVVDDSQLPKDRFSAERLKGVDSTLKIQPAKLEDSAVYLCASSLGTELGQPRHFGDGTRLSIL.

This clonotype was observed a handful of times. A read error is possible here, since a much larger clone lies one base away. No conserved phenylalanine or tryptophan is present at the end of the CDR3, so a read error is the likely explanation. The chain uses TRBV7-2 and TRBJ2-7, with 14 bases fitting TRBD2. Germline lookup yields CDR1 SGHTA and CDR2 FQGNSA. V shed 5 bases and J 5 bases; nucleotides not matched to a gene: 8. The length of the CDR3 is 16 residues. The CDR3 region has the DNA TGTGCCAGCAGCGCGTTGGGACTAGCGGGAGTCAACGAGCAGTACCTC. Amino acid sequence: CASSALGLAGVNEQYL.

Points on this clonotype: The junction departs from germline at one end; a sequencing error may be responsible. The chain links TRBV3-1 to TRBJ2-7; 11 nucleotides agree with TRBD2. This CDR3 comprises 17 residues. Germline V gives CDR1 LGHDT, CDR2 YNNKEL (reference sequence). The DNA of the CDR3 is TGTGCCGGCAGCCAAGAACCACTAGCGGGAGTAACCTACGAGCAGTACTTC. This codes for CAGSQEPLAGVTYEQYF.

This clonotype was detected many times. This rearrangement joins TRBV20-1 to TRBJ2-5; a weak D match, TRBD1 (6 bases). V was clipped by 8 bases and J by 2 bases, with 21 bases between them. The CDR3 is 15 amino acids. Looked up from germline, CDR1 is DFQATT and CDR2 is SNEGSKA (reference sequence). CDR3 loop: CSHPPRTDEQETQYF. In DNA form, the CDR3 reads TGCAGTCATCCCCCGAGGACAGACGAGCAAGAGACCCAGTACTTC.

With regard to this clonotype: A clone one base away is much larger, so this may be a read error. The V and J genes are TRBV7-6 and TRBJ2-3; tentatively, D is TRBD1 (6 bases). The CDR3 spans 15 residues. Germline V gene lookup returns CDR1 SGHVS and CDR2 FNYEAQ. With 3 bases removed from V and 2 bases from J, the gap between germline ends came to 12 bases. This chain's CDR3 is CASSFHQGPTDTQYF. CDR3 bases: TGTGCCAGCAGCTTCCACCAGGGGCCCACAGATACGCAGTATTTT.

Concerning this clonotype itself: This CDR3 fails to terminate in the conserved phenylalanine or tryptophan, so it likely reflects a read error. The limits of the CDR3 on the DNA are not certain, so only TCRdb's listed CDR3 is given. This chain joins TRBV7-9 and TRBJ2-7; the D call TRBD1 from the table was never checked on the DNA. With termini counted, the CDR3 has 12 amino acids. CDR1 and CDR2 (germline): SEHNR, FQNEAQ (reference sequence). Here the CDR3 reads CASSTRVYEQCL.

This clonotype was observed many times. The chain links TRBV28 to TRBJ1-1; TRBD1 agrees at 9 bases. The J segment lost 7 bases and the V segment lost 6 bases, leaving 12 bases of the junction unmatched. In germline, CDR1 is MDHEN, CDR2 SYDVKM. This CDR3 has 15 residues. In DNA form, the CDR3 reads TGTGCCAGCAGCTCCGGGACAGGGAGGGCTGGTGAAGCTTTCTTT. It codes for CASSSGTGRAGEAFF.

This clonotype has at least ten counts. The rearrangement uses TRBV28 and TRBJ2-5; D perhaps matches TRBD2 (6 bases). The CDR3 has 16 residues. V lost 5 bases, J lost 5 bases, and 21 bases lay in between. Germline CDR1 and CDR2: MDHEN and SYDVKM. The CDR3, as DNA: TGTGCCAGCAGTCCCCACGGGTCGGGGGATAGGGAGACCCAGTACTTC. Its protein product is CASSPHGSGDRETQYF.

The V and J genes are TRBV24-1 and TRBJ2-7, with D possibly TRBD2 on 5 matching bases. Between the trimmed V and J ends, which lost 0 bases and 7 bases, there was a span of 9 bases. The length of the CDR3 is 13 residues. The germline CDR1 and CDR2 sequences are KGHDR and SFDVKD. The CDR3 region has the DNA TGTGCCACCAGTGATTTGGTTGGAGGTGAGCAGTACTTC. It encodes CATSDLVGGEQYF.